These T cell receptor beta chains were read from a single sample in a study of CD8 T cells in ankylosing spondylitis. TCRdb re-called the 5' RACE reads through MiXCR, storing one row per CDR3 protein. The sample has fewer than 250,000 distinct CDR3 sequences, around 32% seen once. Specimen: blood, either unsorted or a sorted T cell fraction (not recorded which). All receptors derive from a male donor with ankylosing spondylitis or in good health (not recorded which). CDR3s include the opening cysteine and the closing phenylalanine or tryptophan. D genes are given only for firm matches. Not every row has a clone size; where given, it reads once, few, many or a size class.

clone size: few
J gene: TRBJ2-1
V gene: TRBV20-1
D gene: -
CDR3 DNA: TGCAGTGCTCTTCTTTACACCACCTACAATGAGCAGTTCTTC
CDR3 protein: CSALLYTTYNEQFF

clone size: -
J gene: TRBJ2-5
V gene: TRBV20-1
D gene: TRBD1
CDR3 DNA: TGCAGTGCTAGAAACATACCGGGACAGGGGGCATGGGAGACCCAGTACTTC
CDR3 protein: CSARNIPGQGAWETQYF

clone size: -
J gene: TRBJ2-2
V gene: TRBV4-2
D gene: -
CDR3 DNA: TGTGCCAGCAGCCCCTGGACAGCTAACACCGGGGACCTGTTTTTT
CDR3 protein: CASSPWTANTGDLFF

clone size: few
J gene: TRBJ1-1
V gene: TRBV5-1
D gene: -
CDR3 DNA: TGCGCCAGCAGCTTGTGGGGAACACTCAACACTGAAGCTTTCTTT
CDR3 protein: CASSLWGTLNTEAFF

clone size: -
J gene: TRBJ2-5
V gene: TRBV5-8
D gene: TRBD2
CDR3 DNA: TGTGCCAGCAGCTTGGGGCTAGCGGAACAAGAGACCCAGTACTTC
CDR3 protein: CASSLGLAEQETQYF

clone size: -
J gene: TRBJ1-1
V gene: TRBV20-1
D gene: TRBD1
CDR3 DNA: TGCAGTGCTAGAGATATTAGGGGGCGGACTGAAGCTTTCTTT
CDR3 protein: CSARDIRGRTEAFF

clone size: few
J gene: TRBJ2-5
V gene: TRBV12-3/TRBV12-4
D gene: -
CDR3 DNA: TGTGCCAGCAGTTCGCTAGGGACCCAGTACTTC
CDR3 protein: CASSSLGTQYF

clone size: few
J gene: TRBJ2-1
V gene: TRBV20-1
D gene: TRBD1
CDR3 DNA: TGCAGTGCTAGAACTGACAGGGCCCACAATGAGCAGTTCTTC
CDR3 protein: CSARTDRAHNEQFF

clone size: few
J gene: TRBJ1-2
V gene: TRBV20-1
D gene: -
CDR3 DNA: TGCAGTGCTAGTTTGACGGGGTATGGCTACACCTTC
CDR3 protein: CSASLTGYGYTF

clone size: few
J gene: TRBJ1-4
V gene: TRBV25-1
D gene: -
CDR3 DNA: TGTGCCAGCAGTGAAGCCGGGGGCGTCGAAAAACTGTTTTTT
CDR3 protein: CASSEAGGVEKLFF

clone size: many
J gene: TRBJ2-5
V gene: TRBV5-6
D gene: -
CDR3 DNA: TGTGCCAGCAGCTCACCGTGGCTAGGAGAGACCCAGTACTTC
CDR3 protein: CASSSPWLGETQYF

clone size: few
J gene: TRBJ2-7
V gene: TRBV18
D gene: -
CDR3 DNA: TGTGCCAGCTCACCACCGGACAGCTACGAGCAGTACTTC
CDR3 protein: CASSPPDSYEQYF

clone size: few
J gene: TRBJ2-3
V gene: TRBV10-2
D gene: TRBD2
CDR3 DNA: TGCGCCAGCAGGGGACTAGTGGGGACAGATACGCAGTATTTT
CDR3 protein: CASRGLVGTDTQYF

clone size: many
J gene: TRBJ1-2
V gene: TRBV20-1
D gene: -
CDR3 DNA: TGCAGTGCTAGCCTAACCTTCGGATCGATGACGGACAGCGCATATGGCTACACCTTC
CDR3 protein: CSASLTFGSMTDSAYGYTF

clone size: -
J gene: TRBJ2-5
V gene: TRBV5-5
D gene: -
CDR3 DNA: TGTGCCAGCAGCTTGGCCGACGGGTTCGGAGAGACCCAGTACTTC
CDR3 protein: CASSLADGFGETQYF

clone size: -
J gene: TRBJ2-7
V gene: TRBV12-3/TRBV12-4
D gene: TRBD1
CDR3 DNA: TGTGCCAGCAGCCAGGAGACAGGGGCCTACGAGCAGTACTTC
CDR3 protein: CASSQETGAYEQYF

clone size: many
J gene: TRBJ2-1
V gene: TRBV29-1
D gene: -
CDR3 DNA: TGCAGCGTTGAAGAGTCGGTCACTGAGCAGTTCTTC
CDR3 protein: CSVEESVTEQFF

clone size: -
J gene: TRBJ2-1
V gene: TRBV10-2
D gene: -
CDR3 DNA: TGCGCCAGCAGTGAGTTCGAACAGGCCCCCTACAATGAGCAGTTCTTC
CDR3 protein: CASSEFEQAPYNEQFF

clone size: few
J gene: TRBJ1-4
V gene: TRBV7-9
D gene: TRBD1
CDR3 DNA: TGTGCCAGCAGGACAGGGGACCTTGAAAAACTGTTTTTT
CDR3 protein: CASRTGDLEKLFF

clone size: -
J gene: TRBJ1-1
V gene: TRBV5-1
D gene: TRBD1
CDR3 DNA: TGCGCCAGCAGCCCAACAGGGGTTGAAGCTTTCTTT
CDR3 protein: CASSPTGVEAFF

clone size: -
J gene: TRBJ2-3
V gene: TRBV6-5
D gene: -
CDR3 DNA: TGTGCCAGCAGGAGTAGCACAGATACGCAGTATTTT
CDR3 protein: CASRSSTDTQYF

clone size: few
J gene: TRBJ2-7
V gene: TRBV12-3/TRBV12-4
D gene: TRBD1
CDR3 DNA: TGTGCCAGCAGTTTGGTGACAGGGGGCGCGAGGGAGCAGTACTTC
CDR3 protein: CASSLVTGGAREQYF

clone size: -
J gene: TRBJ2-3
V gene: TRBV12-3/TRBV12-4
D gene: -
CDR3 DNA: TGTGCCGGCGCCCCTGGGGCCTCTGACACAGATACGCAGTATTTT
CDR3 protein: CAGAPGASDTDTQYF

clone size: -
J gene: TRBJ1-1
V gene: TRBV6-1
D gene: -
CDR3 DNA: TGTGCCAGCAGTCATTATACTGACAATCCGGGCACTGAAGCTTTCTTT
CDR3 protein: CASSHYTDNPGTEAFF

clone size: -
J gene: TRBJ2-2
V gene: TRBV4-2
D gene: -
CDR3 DNA: TGTGCCAGCAGCCCCCGCGCAGAGAACACCGGGGAGCTGTTTTTT
CDR3 protein: CASSPRAENTGELFF

clone size: -
J gene: TRBJ2-7
V gene: TRBV7-9
D gene: TRBD1
CDR3 DNA: TGTGCCAGCAGCGTCGACAGGGAGTCCTACGAGCAGTACTTC
CDR3 protein: CASSVDRESYEQYF

clone size: few
J gene: TRBJ2-3
V gene: TRBV20-1
D gene: TRBD2
CDR3 DNA: TGCAGTGCAACTGGGACTAGCGGGGTCACAGATACGCAGTATTTT
CDR3 protein: CSATGTSGVTDTQYF

clone size: few
J gene: TRBJ1-5
V gene: TRBV20-1
D gene: -
CDR3 DNA: TGCAGTGCTAGATTAACCTTAAACAGGGAATGGGGCAATCAGCCCCAGCATTTT
CDR3 protein: CSARLTLNREWGNQPQHF

clone size: -
J gene: TRBJ2-7
V gene: TRBV20-1
D gene: -
CDR3 DNA: TGCAGTGCTAGTTCACCGCTTCGGCTCTACGAGCAGTACTTC
CDR3 protein: CSASSPLRLYEQYF

clone size: few
J gene: TRBJ2-1
V gene: TRBV10-3
D gene: TRBD2
CDR3 DNA: TGTGCCATCAGTGAGTCGGCTAGCGGGGGGGCAGGGAATGAGCAGTTCTTC
CDR3 protein: CAISESASGGAGNEQFF

clone size: -
J gene: TRBJ2-1
V gene: TRBV20-1
D gene: TRBD2
CDR3 DNA: TGCTGTGCTAGTGTAGAACTAGCGGGGGGTTTCAGGTATGAGCAGTTCTTC
CDR3 protein: CCASVELAGGFRYEQFF

clone size: -
J gene: TRBJ1-2
V gene: TRBV20-1
D gene: -
CDR3 DNA: TGCTGTGGGTTCGATTCCAAGACTAATGGCTACACCTTC
CDR3 protein: CCGFDSKTNGYTF

clone size: -
J gene: TRBJ1-1
V gene: TRBV7-9
D gene: -
CDR3 DNA: TGTGCCAGCAGCTTAGATGGGGGCGGAGGAGCTTTCTTT
CDR3 protein: CASSLDGGGGAFF

clone size: few
J gene: TRBJ2-5
V gene: TRBV28
D gene: TRBD2
CDR3 DNA: TGTGCCAGCAGTGAAGCGGGGCCCCAAGAGACCCAGTACTTC
CDR3 protein: CASSEAGPQETQYF

clone size: few
J gene: TRBJ2-7
V gene: TRBV6-9
D gene: -
CDR3 DNA: TGTGCCAGCAGTAACCAGAGTGCGAAATTC
CDR3 protein: CASSNQSAKF

clone size: -
J gene: TRBJ2-7
V gene: TRBV10-3
D gene: TRBD2
CDR3 DNA: TGTGCCATCAGTGAGCCAATTGGGGTAGCGGGGGACTACGAGCAGTACTTC
CDR3 protein: CAISEPIGVAGDYEQYF